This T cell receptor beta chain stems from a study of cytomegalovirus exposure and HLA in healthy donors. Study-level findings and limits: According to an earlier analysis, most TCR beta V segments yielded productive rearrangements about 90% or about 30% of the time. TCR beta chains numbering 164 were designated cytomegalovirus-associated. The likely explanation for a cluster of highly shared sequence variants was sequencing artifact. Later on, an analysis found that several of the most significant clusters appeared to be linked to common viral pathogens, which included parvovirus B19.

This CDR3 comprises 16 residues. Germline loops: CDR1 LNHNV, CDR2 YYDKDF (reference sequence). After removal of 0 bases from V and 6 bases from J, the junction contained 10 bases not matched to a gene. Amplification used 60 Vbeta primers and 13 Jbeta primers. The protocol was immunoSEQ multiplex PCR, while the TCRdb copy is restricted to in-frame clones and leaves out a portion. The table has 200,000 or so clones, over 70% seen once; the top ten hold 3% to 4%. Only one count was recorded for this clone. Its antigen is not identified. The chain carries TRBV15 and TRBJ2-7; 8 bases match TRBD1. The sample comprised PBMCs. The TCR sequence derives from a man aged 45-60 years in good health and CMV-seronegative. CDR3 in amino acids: CATSRDGTGQGAEQYF. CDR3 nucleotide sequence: TGTGCCACCAGCAGAGATGGCACCGGACAGGGAGCCGAGCAGTACTTC.